Listed below are T cell receptor beta chains from one sample, sequenced in a study of shared clonotypes between healthy human individuals. TCRdb's table, derived via immunoSEQ multiplex PCR, lists solely in-frame clones and lacks some. The data hold more than 2,000,000 clones, with just over 90% observed a single time. The sample consisted of naive CD4+ T cells sorted from blood. The receptors were gathered from a man between 18 and 35 years old in good health. Each CDR3 is given with its conserved first and last residue. Each record gives: V gene, D gene, clone size, J gene, CDR3 protein, CDR3 DNA. D genes are given only for firm matches. The listing skips clone size in some rows; elsewhere it reads once, few, many or a size class.

TRBV10-1	-	-	TRBJ2-7	CASSGDNYEQYF	TGCGCCAGCAGTGGAGACAACTACGAGCAGTACTTC
TRBV9	-	-	TRBJ2-4	CASSPQGGAKNIQYF	TGTGCCAGCAGCCCACAGGGTGGAGCCAAAAACATTCAGTACTTC
TRBV18	-	-	TRBJ2-3	CASSPLMRTRDGGDTQYF	TGTGCCAGCTCACCCCTAATGAGGACACGGGACGGGGGAGATACGCAGTATTTT
TRBV11-2	-	-	TRBJ1-2	CASSLDFGQGIGGYTF	TGTGCCAGCAGCTTAGATTTTGGCCAGGGTATAGGTGGCTACACCTTC
TRBV5-4	-	-	TRBJ2-5	CASSSEGGMETQYF	TGTGCCAGCAGCTCAGAGGGGGGGATGGAGACCCAGTACTTC
TRBV29-1	TRBD1	once	TRBJ2-3	CSVWTGGTDTQYF	TGCAGCGTTTGGACAGGGGGGACAGATACGCAGTATTTT
TRBV2	-	-	TRBJ2-3	CASSEIAIPTDTQYF	TGTGCCAGCAGTGAAATTGCTATACCCACAGATACGCAGTATTTT
TRBV5-6	-	-	TRBJ1-3	CASSWGGLSSGNTIYF	TGTGCCAGCAGCTGGGGGGGGCTCAGCTCTGGAAACACCATATATTTT
TRBV6-5	TRBD1	-	TRBJ1-6	CASSFGQVFDSPLHF	TGTGCCAGCAGTTTCGGACAGGTCTTTGATTCACCCCTCCACTTT
TRBV18	TRBD1	-	TRBJ1-1	CASSPGQGWNTEAFF	TGTGCCAGCTCCCCTGGACAGGGATGGAACACTGAAGCTTTCTTT
TRBV18	-	-	TRBJ2-7	CASSNPTAEYEQYF	TGTGCCAGCTCGAACCCGACGGCTGAGTACGAGCAGTACTTC
TRBV11-2	-	once	TRBJ2-7	CASSLGDLYEQYF	TGTGCCAGCAGCTTAGGGGACCTATACGAGCAGTACTTC
TRBV28	TRBD1	-	TRBJ2-3	CASSSRGRPGTQYF	TGTGCCAGCAGTTCCAGGGGGCGCCCCGGTACGCAGTATTTT
TRBV13	-	once	TRBJ2-1	CASSLVGKGHSYNEQFF	TGTGCCAGCAGCTTAGTGGGCAAGGGACACTCCTACAATGAGCAGTTCTTC
TRBV7-8	-	-	TRBJ2-1	CASSPTRMGEQFF	TGTGCCAGCAGCCCAACTAGAATGGGTGAGCAGTTCTTC
TRBV4-3	TRBD1	-	TRBJ1-2	CASSQLQGLGYGYTF	TGCGCCAGCAGCCAATTACAGGGGCTGGGCTATGGCTACACCTTC
TRBV15	TRBD2	-	TRBJ2-3	CATSTLAGGTDTQYF	TGTGCCACCAGCACCCTAGCGGGCGGTACAGATACGCAGTATTTT
TRBV5-1	-	-	TRBJ2-5	CASSRDGQETQYF	TGCGCCAGCAGCCGGGACGGCCAAGAGACCCAGTACTTC